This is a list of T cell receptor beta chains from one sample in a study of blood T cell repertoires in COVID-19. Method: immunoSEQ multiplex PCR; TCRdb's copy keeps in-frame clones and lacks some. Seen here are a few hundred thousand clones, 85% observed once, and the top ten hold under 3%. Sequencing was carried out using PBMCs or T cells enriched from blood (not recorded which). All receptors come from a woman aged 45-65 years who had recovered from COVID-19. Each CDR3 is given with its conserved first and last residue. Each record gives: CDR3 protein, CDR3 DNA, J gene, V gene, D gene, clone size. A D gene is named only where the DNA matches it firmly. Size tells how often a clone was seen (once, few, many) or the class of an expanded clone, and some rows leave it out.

CASRRGPNQPQHF,TGTGCCAGCAGGCGGGGGCCCAATCAGCCCCAGCATTTT,TRBJ1-5,TRBV28,.,.
CASSARVGSYEQYF,TGTGCCAGCTCGGCCCGGGTAGGCTCCTACGAGCAGTACTTC,TRBJ2-7,TRBV18,.,.
CASSPTSGEQYF,TGTGCCAGCTCACCAACTTCGGGCGAGCAGTACTTC,TRBJ2-7,TRBV18,.,.
CASTGTSGGSYNEQFF,TGCGCCAGTACCGGGACTAGCGGGGGGTCGTACAATGAGCAGTTCTTC,TRBJ2-1,TRBV4-1,TRBD2,.
CASSHFGGGLPTNEKLFF,TGTGCCAGCAGCCATTTTGGGGGGGGACTCCCAACTAATGAAAAACTGTTTTTT,TRBJ1-4,TRBV4-2,.,.
CASSSMWGYTF,TGTGCCAGCTCCTCTATGTGGGGCTACACCTTC,TRBJ1-2,TRBV12-3/TRBV12-4,.,few
CASSHANREQYF,TGTGCCAGCAGCCACGCTAACCGCGAGCAGTACTTC,TRBJ2-7,TRBV5-4,.,.
CASSPGDGGGAFDQPQHF,TGTGCCAGCAGCCCTGGCGATGGAGGGGGCGCTTTTGATCAGCCCCAGCATTTT,TRBJ1-5,TRBV5-8,TRBD1,once
CASSSQLAGSTEAFF,TGCGCCAGCAGCAGTCAGCTGGCGGGATCAACTGAAGCTTTCTTT,TRBJ1-1,TRBV5-1,.,.
CASTEQGVVIGYTF,TGTGCCAGCACCGAACAGGGTGTTGTAATAGGCTACACCTTC,TRBJ1-2,TRBV28,.,.
CASSIDSQGGSPLHF,TGTGCCAGTAGTATAGATTCCCAGGGCGGCTCACCCCTCCACTTT,TRBJ1-6,TRBV19,.,once
CASSLSERNQPQHF,TGTGCCAGCAGCTTATCAGAGCGGAATCAGCCCCAGCATTTT,TRBJ1-5,TRBV11-2,.,many
CASSLDRTTDTQYF,TGTGCCAGCAGCTTGGACAGAACCACAGATACGCAGTATTTT,TRBJ2-3,TRBV11-3,.,.
CASSPGQFTEAFF,TGTGCCAGCAGCCCGGGACAATTCACTGAAGCTTTCTTT,TRBJ1-1,TRBV2,.,few
CASSTTTGQPEAFF,TGTGCCAGCAGCACAACGACAGGGCAGCCTGAAGCTTTCTTT,TRBJ1-1,TRBV7-2,TRBD1,.
CASSPLLVAPTDTQYF,TGTGCCAGCAGCCCGCTGCTAGTTGCTCCCACAGATACGCAGTATTTT,TRBJ2-3,TRBV13,.,.
CASSLGRQGNYGYTF,TGTGCCAGCAGTTTGGGCCGGCAGGGGAACTATGGCTACACCTTC,TRBJ1-2,TRBV28,.,once
CASSLAYYGYTF,TGTGCCAGCAGTTTGGCTTACTATGGCTACACCTTC,TRBJ1-2,TRBV28,.,once
CASSIGTGVETQYF,TGTGCCAGTAGTATCGGGACAGGGGTGGAGACCCAGTACTTC,TRBJ2-5,TRBV19,TRBD1,.
CASRRSGESNQPQHF,TGTGCCAGCAGACGGTCAGGGGAAAGCAATCAGCCCCAGCATTTT,TRBJ1-5,TRBV6-5,.,once
CASSSDSSNEQFF,TGTGCCAGCAGCTCGGACAGTTCAAATGAGCAGTTCTTC,TRBJ2-1,TRBV5-4,.,.
CAWRGQGLYNTEAFF,TGTGCCTGGAGGGGACAGGGGTTATACAACACTGAAGCTTTCTTT,TRBJ1-1,TRBV30,TRBD1,.
CASSPGTGSTDTQYF,TGTGCCAGCAGCCCCGGGACAGGGAGCACAGATACGCAGTATTTT,TRBJ2-3,TRBV3-1/TRBV3-2,TRBD1,.
CASSSPGTKNTEAFF,TGTGCCAGCAGCTCACCCGGGACAAAGAACACTGAAGCTTTCTTT,TRBJ1-1,TRBV7-9,.,.
CASRSGTEDSPLHF,TGCGCCAGCAGATCCGGGACAGAAGATTCACCCCTCCACTTT,TRBJ1-6,TRBV10-2,TRBD1,.
CASSSTGASNTEAFF,TGCGCCAGCAGCTCGACAGGGGCATCGAACACTGAAGCTTTCTTT,TRBJ1-1,TRBV5-1,TRBD1,.
CASSLTEHYGYTF,TGTGCCAGCAGCTTGACAGAACACTATGGCTACACCTTC,TRBJ1-2,TRBV7-9,.,.
CASSQETQPFYGYTF,TGCGCCAGCAGCCAAGAAACACAGCCCTTCTATGGCTACACCTTC,TRBJ1-2,TRBV4-1,.,.
CASSQDLATYNEQFF,TGCGCCAGCAGCCAAGATTTAGCTACTTACAATGAGCAGTTCTTC,TRBJ2-1,TRBV4-3,.,.
CASTQGFTGELFF,TGTGCCAGCACCCAGGGTTTCACCGGGGAGCTGTTTTTT,TRBJ2-2,TRBV2,.,.
CASSFEAPYNEQFF,TGTGCCAGCAGTTTTGAGGCCCCCTACAATGAGCAGTTCTTC,TRBJ2-1,TRBV27,.,.
CASSPGVAGAVQYF,TGTGCCAGCTCACCAGGAGTAGCGGGAGCGGTGCAGTACTTC,TRBJ2-7,TRBV18,TRBD2,once
CASSPRSSYNEQFF,TGTGCCAGCAGCCCCCGGTCTTCTTACAATGAGCAGTTCTTC,TRBJ2-1,TRBV7-2,.,few
CASSPDRNEKLFF,TGTGCCAGCAGTCCGGACAGAAATGAAAAACTGTTTTTT,TRBJ1-4,TRBV12-3/TRBV12-4,.,once
CASSYSGQMDAFF,TGTGCCAGCAGTTACTCGGGACAGATGGACGCTTTCTTT,TRBJ1-1,TRBV6-5,TRBD1,.
CATSLAGLSMETQYF,TGTGCCACTTCACTAGCGGGACTAAGTATGGAGACCCAGTACTTC,TRBJ2-5,TRBV10-3,TRBD2,.
CASSLGTSRREQFF,TGTGCCAGCAGCTTGGGGACTAGCCGACGAGAGCAGTTCTTC,TRBJ2-1,TRBV5-5,TRBD2,.
CASSPGQGAGQPQHF,TGTGCCAGCTCACCAGGGCAGGGGGCAGGTCAGCCCCAGCATTTT,TRBJ1-5,TRBV18,TRBD1,few
CASSPDRGGTEAFF,TGTGCCAGCAGCCCTGACAGGGGCGGCACTGAAGCTTTCTTT,TRBJ1-1,TRBV11-2,TRBD1,.
CATSRDLLDTSTDTQYF,TGTGCCACCAGCAGAGATCTCTTGGACACCAGCACAGATACGCAGTATTTT,TRBJ2-3,TRBV15,.,.
CASSTRLAGGPLAKNIQYF,TGTGCCAGTAGTACTAGACTAGCGGGGGGCCCCCTAGCCAAAAACATTCAGTACTTC,TRBJ2-4,TRBV19,TRBD2,.